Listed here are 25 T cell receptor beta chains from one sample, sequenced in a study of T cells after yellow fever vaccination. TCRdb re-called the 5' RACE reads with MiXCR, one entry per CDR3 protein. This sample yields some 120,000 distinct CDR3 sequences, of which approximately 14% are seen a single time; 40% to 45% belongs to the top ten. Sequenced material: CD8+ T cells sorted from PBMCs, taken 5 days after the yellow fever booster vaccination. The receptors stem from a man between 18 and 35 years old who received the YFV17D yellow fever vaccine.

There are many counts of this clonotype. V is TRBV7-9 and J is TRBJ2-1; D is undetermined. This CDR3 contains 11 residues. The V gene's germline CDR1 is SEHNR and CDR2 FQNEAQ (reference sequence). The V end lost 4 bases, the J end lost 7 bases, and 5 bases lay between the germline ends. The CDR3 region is CASSSLNEQFF. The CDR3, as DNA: TGTGCCAGCAGCTCCCTAAATGAGCAGTTCTTC.

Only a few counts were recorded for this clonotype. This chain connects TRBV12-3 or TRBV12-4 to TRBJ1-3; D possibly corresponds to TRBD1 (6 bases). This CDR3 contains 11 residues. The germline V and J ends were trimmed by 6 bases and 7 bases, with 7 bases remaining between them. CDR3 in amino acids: CASRQGNTIYF. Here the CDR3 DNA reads TGTGCCAGCAGACAGGGCAACACCATATATTTT.

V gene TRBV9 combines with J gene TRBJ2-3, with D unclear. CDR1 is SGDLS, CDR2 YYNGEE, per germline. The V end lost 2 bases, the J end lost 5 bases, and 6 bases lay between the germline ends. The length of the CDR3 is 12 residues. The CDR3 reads CASSVVGDTQYF. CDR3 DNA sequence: TGTGCCAGCAGCGTTGTTGGAGATACGCAGTATTTT.

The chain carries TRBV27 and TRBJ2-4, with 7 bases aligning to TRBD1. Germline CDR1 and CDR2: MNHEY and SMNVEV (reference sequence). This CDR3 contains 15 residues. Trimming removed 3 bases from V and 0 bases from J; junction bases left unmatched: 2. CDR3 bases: TGTGCCAGCAGTTTGACAGGGATAGCCAAAAACATTCAGTACTTC. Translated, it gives CASSLTGIAKNIQYF.

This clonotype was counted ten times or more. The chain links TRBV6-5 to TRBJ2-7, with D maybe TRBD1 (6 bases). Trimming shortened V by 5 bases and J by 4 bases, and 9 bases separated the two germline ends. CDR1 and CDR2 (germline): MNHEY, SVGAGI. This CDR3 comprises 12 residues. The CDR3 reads CASSPRGYEQYF. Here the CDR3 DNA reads TGTGCCAGCAGTCCCAGGGGATACGAGCAGTACTTC.

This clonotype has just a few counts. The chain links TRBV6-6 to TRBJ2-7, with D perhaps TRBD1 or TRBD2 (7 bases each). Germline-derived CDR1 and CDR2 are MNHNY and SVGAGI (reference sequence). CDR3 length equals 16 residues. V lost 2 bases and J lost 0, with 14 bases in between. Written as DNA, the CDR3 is TGTGCCAGCAGTTACCCAGGGGGGGGTCCCTCCTACGAGCAGTACTTC. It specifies CASSYPGGGPSYEQYF.

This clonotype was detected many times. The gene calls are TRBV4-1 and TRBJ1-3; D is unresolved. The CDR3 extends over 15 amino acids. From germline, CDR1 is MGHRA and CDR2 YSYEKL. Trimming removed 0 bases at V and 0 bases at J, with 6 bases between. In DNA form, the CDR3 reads TGCGCCAGCAGCCAAGACCGGGGCTCTGGAAACACCATATATTTT. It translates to CASSQDRGSGNTIYF.

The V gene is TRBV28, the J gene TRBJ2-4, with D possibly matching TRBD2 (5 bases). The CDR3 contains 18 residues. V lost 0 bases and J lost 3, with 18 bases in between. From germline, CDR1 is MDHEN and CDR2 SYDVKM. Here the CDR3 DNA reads TGTGCCAGCAGTTTATGGACGGAGGCAAGCCGCTACAAAAACATTCAGTACTTC. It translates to CASSLWTEASRYKNIQYF.

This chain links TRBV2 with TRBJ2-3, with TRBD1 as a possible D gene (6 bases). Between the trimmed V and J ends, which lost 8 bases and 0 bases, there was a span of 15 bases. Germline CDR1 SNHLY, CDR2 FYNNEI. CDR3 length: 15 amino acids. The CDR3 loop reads CASHRDNPSTDTQYF. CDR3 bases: TGTGCCAGCCACAGGGACAACCCTAGCACAGATACGCAGTATTTT.

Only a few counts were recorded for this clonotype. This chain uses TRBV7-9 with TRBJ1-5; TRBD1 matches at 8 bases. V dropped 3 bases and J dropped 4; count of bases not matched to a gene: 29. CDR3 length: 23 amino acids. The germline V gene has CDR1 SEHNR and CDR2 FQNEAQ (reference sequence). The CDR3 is CASSLATGTGLFGLLPGNQPQHF. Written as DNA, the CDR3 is TGTGCCAGCAGCTTGGCAACCGGGACAGGCTTGTTCGGGCTTCTACCGGGAAATCAGCCCCAGCATTTT.

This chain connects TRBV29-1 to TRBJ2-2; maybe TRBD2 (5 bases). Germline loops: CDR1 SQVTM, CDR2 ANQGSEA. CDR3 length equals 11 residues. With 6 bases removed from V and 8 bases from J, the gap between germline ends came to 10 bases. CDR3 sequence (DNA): TGCAGCGTGGAGTCGGGGGGGGAGCTGTTTTTT. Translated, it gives CSVESGGELFF.

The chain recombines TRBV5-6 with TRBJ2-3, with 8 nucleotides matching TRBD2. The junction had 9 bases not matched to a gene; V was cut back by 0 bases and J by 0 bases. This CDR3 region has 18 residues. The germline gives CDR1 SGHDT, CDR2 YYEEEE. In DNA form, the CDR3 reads TGTGCCAGCAGCTTGGCGGGGCGGGGGGTCTCTAGCACAGATACGCAGTATTTT. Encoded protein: CASSLAGRGVSSTDTQYF.

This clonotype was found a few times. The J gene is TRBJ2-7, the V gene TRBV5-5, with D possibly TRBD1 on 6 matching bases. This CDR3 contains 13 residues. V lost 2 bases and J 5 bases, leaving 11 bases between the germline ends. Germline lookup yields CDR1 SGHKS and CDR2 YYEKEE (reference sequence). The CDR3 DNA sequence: TGTGCCAGCAGCTTCGGGAACAGGGACGAGCAGTACTTC. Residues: CASSFGNRDEQYF.

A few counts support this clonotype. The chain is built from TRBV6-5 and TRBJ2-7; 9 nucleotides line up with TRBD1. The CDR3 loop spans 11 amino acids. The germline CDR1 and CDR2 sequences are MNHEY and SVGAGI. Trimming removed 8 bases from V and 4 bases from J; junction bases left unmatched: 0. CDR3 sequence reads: CASGTGYEQYV. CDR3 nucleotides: TGTGCCAGCGGGACAGGGTACGAGCAGTACGTC.

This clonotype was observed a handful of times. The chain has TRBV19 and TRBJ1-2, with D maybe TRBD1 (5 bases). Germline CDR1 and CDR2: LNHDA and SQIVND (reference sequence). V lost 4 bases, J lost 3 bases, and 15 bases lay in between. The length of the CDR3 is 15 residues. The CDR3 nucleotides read TGTGCCAGTAGTAACAGGTTTGCGGACGACTATGGCTACACCTTC. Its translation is CASSNRFADDYGYTF.

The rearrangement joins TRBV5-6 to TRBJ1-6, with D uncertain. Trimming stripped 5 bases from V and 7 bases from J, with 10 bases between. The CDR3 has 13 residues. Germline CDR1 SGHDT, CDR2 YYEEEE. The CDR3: CASRYGKNSPLHF. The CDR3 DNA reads TGTGCCAGCAGGTACGGCAAGAATTCACCCCTCCACTTT.

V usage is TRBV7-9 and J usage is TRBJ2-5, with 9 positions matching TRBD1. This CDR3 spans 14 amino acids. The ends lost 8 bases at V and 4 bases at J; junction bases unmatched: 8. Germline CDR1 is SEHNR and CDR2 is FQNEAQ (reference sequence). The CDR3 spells CASLPGQGRETQYF. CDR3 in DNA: TGTGCCAGCCTACCGGGACAGGGAAGAGAGACCCAGTACTTC. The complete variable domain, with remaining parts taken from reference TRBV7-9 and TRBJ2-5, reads DTGVSQNPRHKITKRGQNVTFRCDPISEHNRLYWYRQTLGQGPEFLTYFQNEAQLEKSRLLSDRFSAERPKGSFSTLEIQRTEQGDSAMYLCASLPGQGRETQYFGPGTRLLVL.

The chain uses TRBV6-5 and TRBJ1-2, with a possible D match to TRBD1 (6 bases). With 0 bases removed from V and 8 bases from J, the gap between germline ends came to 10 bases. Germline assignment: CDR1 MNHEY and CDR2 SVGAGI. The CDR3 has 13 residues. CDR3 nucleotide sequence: TGTGCCAGCAGTTACTCGGGGGGCGGCGGCTACACCTTC. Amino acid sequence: CASSYSGGGGYTF.

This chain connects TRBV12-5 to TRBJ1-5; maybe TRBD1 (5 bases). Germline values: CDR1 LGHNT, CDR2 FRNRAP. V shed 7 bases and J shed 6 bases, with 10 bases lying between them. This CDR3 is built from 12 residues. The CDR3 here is CASASGVQPQHF. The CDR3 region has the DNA TGTGCTAGTGCCTCGGGGGTTCAGCCCCAGCATTTT.

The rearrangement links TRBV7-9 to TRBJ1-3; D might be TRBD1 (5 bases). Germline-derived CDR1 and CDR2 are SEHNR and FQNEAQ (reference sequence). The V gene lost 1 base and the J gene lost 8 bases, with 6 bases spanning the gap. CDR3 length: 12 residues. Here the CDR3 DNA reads TGTGCCAGCAGCTTAGAAGGGGACACCATATATTTT. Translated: CASSLEGDTIYF.

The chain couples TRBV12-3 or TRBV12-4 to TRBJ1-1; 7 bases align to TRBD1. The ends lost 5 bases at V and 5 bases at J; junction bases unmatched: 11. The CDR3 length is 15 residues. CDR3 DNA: TGTGCCAGCAGTCCAGGCGACAGGGTGTGGACTGAAGCTTTCTTT. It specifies CASSPGDRVWTEAFF.

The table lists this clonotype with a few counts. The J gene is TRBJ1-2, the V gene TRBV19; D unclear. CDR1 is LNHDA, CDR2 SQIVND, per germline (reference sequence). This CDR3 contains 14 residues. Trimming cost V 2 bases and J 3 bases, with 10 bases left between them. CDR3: CASSILRTDYGYTF. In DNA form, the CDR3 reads TGTGCCAGTAGTATATTGCGGACCGACTATGGCTACACCTTC.

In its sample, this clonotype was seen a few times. CDR3 amino acids: CASSLGDPSNQPQHF. The CDR3 DNA follows: TGCGCCAGCAGCTTGGGGGACCCTAGCAATCAGCCCCAGCATTTT. The chain combines TRBV5-1 with TRBJ1-5; a possible D gene is TRBD1 (5 bases). CDR1 and CDR2 (germline): SGHRS, YFSETQ. The V end lost 0 bases, the J end lost 0 bases, and 7 bases lay between the germline ends. The CDR3 is 15 amino acids.

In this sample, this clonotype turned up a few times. The CDR3 DNA reads TGTGCCAGCAGCTGGGGACAGGGCGATAGCGATACGCAGTATTTT. It yields the protein CASSWGQGDSDTQYF. This chain links TRBV5-4 with TRBJ2-3; TRBD1 agrees at 9 bases. This CDR3 comprises 15 residues. Germline CDR1 and CDR2: SGHNT and YYREEE (reference sequence). Losses at the gene ends were 3 bases for V and 6 bases for J; bases not matched to a gene: 8.

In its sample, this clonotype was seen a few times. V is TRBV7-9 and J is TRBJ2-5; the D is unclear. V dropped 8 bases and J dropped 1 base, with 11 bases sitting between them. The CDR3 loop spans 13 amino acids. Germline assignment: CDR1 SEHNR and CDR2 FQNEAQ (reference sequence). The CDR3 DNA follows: TGTGCCAGCCGCCCTTGGACCCAAGAGACCCAGTACTTC. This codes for CASRPWTQETQYF.